This T cell receptor (beta chain) was profiled in a study of beta chain features in type 1 diabetes. Study results and caveats: In every one of the four CD4+ subsets, TCRB CDR3s were moderately but significantly shorter in Type 1 diabetes patients.

Isolated RNA was reverse transcribed in full, so expressed TCRB transcripts were sequenced. Libraries were prepared by immunoSEQ multiplex PCR; TCRdb keeps only in-frame clonotypes and omits some of them. The table includes about 280,000 clones, 15% detected once. Via CD45RO/CCR7/CD25/CD127/CD95/CD27, cells of the CD4+ naive, central memory, regulatory and stem cell-like memory subsets were sorted. A word on this clone: The antigen is undetermined.

The CDR3 is 16 residues long. V lost 3 bases and J lost 5, with 17 bases in between. Germline CDR1 is KGHSH and CDR2 is LQKENI. The chain carries TRBV18 and TRBJ1-5; D might be TRBD1 (6 bases). The receptor comes from a young man with type 1 diabetes. Specimen: naive CD4+ T cells from blood. In DNA, the CDR3 is TGTGCCAGCTCACCCTCGGAAGGGGGAGGGTATCAGCCCCAGCATTTT. Residues: CASSPSEGGGYQPQHF.